The present T cell receptor beta chain was sequenced within a study of cytomegalovirus exposure and HLA in healthy donors. Study outcomes and limitations: Researchers catalogued approximately 170 TCR beta chains as cytomegalovirus-associated. The classifier reportedly diagnosed cytomegalovirus status with high specificity and sensitivity.

Produced via immunoSEQ multiplex PCR; TCRdb's table is partial and in-frame only. The sample has 100,000 to 150,000 clones, just under 95% seen once. Notes on this clone: The antigen remains undetermined.

The sequenced sample consisted of PBMCs. The source is a woman in her late teens or twenties in good health and CMV-seronegative.

Here the CDR3 reads CASRTDTGGNTIYF. Written as DNA, the CDR3 is TGTGCCAGCAGAACCGACACTGGGGGAAACACCATATATTTT. The rearrangement joins TRBV6-5 to TRBJ1-3, with D uncertain. The CDR3 spans 14 residues. The germline V gene has CDR1 MNHEY and CDR2 SVGAGI. V lost 6 bases, J lost 4 bases, and 13 bases lay in between.